Listed here is a single TCR beta chain. This entry is derived from a study of cytomegalovirus exposure and HLA in healthy donors. The overall study: Drawn from HLA-typed donors, some 80 million unique TCRs were held in an early data release.

J was trimmed by 2 bases and V by 3 bases; bases with no gene match: 4. CDR3 length: 14 residues. In germline, CDR1 is LNHDA, CDR2 SQIVND (reference sequence). Amplification used 60 Vbeta primers and 13 Jbeta primers. Sequencing used immunoSEQ multiplex PCR; TCRdb keeps in-frame clones, though not all of them. The repertoire table contains more than 85,000 clones. The sample was PBMCs. The chain employs TRBV19 and TRBJ2-7; 7 nucleotides align to TRBD1. The origin of this receptor is a girl aged 5-17 years in good health and CMV-seropositive. The chain's CDR3 is CASSIRDSPYEQYF. In DNA, the CDR3 is TGTGCCAGTAGTATCCGGGACAGTCCCTACGAGCAGTACTTC.